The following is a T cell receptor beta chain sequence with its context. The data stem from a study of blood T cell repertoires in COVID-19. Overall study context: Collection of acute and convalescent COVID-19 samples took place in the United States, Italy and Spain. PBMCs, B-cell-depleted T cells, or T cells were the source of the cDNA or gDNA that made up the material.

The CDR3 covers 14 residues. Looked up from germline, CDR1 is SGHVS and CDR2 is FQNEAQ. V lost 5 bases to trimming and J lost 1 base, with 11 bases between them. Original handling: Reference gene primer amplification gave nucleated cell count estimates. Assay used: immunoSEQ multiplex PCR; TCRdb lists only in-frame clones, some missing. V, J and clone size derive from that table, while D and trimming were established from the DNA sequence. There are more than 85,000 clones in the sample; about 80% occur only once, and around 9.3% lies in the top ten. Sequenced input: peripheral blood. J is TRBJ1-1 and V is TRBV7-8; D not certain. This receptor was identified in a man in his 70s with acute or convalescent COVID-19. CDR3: CASSVSSGNTEAFF. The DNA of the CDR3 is TGTGCCAGCAGCGTTTCTTCAGGGAACACTGAAGCTTTCTTT.